What follows describes a single T cell receptor beta chain. Its recognized antigen is unknown. Base quality data are lacking; no much larger clone is found one base away. Donors were healthy HIV-negative adults with no recently reported acute infections or vaccinations. Every donor was a Caucasian adult living in Nashville, Tennessee, USA. CD4+ T cells were enriched by magnetic negative selection; naive cells were then positively selected on CD45RA, and the negative fraction formed the memory subset. Blood was collected by leukapheresis, and PBMCs were isolated by Ficoll-Histopaque density gradient centrifugation and then cryopreserved in liquid nitrogen vapor phase. Purity and quantity of every magnetically sorted T cell population were checked by analytical flow cytometry. From each sorted fraction, genomic DNA was isolated and quantified by UV absorbance on a Nanodrop 2000c. Using the deep immunoSEQ assay, TCR CDR3 regions were amplified from genomic DNA by multiplex PCR. Genomic DNA extracted from each cell subset was distributed evenly over all wells of several immunoSEQ 96-well plates, and each plate served as one replicate. For sorted subsets, roughly 0.2 ug genomic DNA, equal to about 30,000 T cell genomes, was loaded into each replicate PCR. The purified libraries were quantified using a Qubit 3.0 fluorometer, sized with a Bioanalyzer 2100, and then quantified again using the KAPA Library Quantification kit. Each immunoSEQ 96-well plate was sequenced on its own single-read 150-cycle Illumina NextSeq 550 flow cell. Per the original workflow: The immunoSEQ output contained only junctional sequences without quality scores, so filtering could not match that applied to full-length reads. To assign V/J genes and CDR3, sequences were annotated against IMGT germline references using PyIR, a Python wrapper for IgBLAST v1.9. Any read was removed if the V/J assignment was weak (E-value above 1e-6), the CDR3 was missing, or the read contained stop codons, out-of-frame junctions, or ambiguous translated residues. A V3J clonotype was defined by an identical inferred V gene, J gene, and CDR3 amino acid sequence. Percentage overlap between repertoires was computed as shared unique clonotypes divided by the size of the smaller repertoire. RTK rarefaction, the Chao1 estimator, and Recon v2.1 estimates of unobserved clonotypes were used to assess repertoire richness. Generation probabilities were computed with OLGA for all TCRbeta clonotypes obtained by the gDNA method from several donors. The table was pulled from immuneACCESS by TCRdb, which kept in-frame rearrangements only. Such tables lose some clones; where checked, under half of the loss comes from unresolved V genes, and the rest has no known cause. V, J and clone size are taken as reported in that table, and D and trimming were inferred from the DNA itself. In all, the sample holds over 1.5 million clones, and around 98% of those were seen once. Roughly 0.45% of the sample comes from the top ten.

This sample was included in a study of shared clonotypes between healthy human individuals (TCRdb year 2020). In the study overall: A couple of women and three men aged 18 to 49 years were included in the cohort. To estimate repertoire size and how much clonotype sharing occurs between individuals, the study deeply sequenced the blood TCR repertoires of five healthy adults. To increase sequencing depth and limit assay-specific biases, different laboratories used diverse techniques to prepare libraries and sequence TCR repertoires. Between about 0.85 and 9.5 billion PBMCs per donor were obtained by leukapheresis. Per donor, three plates each were used for CD4 naive and CD4 memory, two for CD8 naive, and one for CD8 memory.

Results the study describes overall, beyond this receptor: Higher generation probabilities were observed for clonotypes shared by all four sorted-subset donors than for non-shared clonotypes. Sampling was limited to blood, and TCR repertoires in tissue likely differ from TCR repertoires in blood. Incomplete sequencing was indicated by rarefaction of sorted-subset datasets, despite the large sequencing depth. Sharing across four donors was observed for around 4.8% of naive CD4, 3.5% of naive CD8, over 2% of memory CD4, and around 0.4% of memory CD8 clonotypes. Because the study included a small number of donors, the genetic and exposure-history diversity represented was limited. Estimated clonotype richness was generally larger for naive than for memory subsets. Based on pairwise subsampling, the degree of clonotype sharing among donors was expected to be affected by sequencing depth.

Reading from cysteine to phenylalanine, the CDR3 counts 13 amino acids. Only the CDR3 DNA stays, 39 bases, in frame from base 1. Cut back by 4 bases and 3 bases, the V and J ends lie 8 bases apart. From a lookup of the germline V gene (reference sequence), CDR1 and CDR2 are SGHAT and FQDESV. Rearrangement joined TRBV11-1 to TRBJ2-3; matching of 5 bases hints at TRBD2 as the D gene. Material for sequencing was naive CD4+ T cells sorted from blood. The intended sense of this specimen's cell subset or site label: CD45RA+ positively selected. The TCR was taken from a man aged 25-45 years in good health. The CDR3 here reads CASSSQRTDTQYF. The DNA sequence is given as TGTGCCAGCAGCTCACAGCGGACAGATACGCAGTATTTT.